Listed below are T cell receptor beta chains from one sample, sequenced in a study of blood T cells in healthy people across ages. TCRdb re-called the 5' RACE reads with MiXCR, one entry per CDR3 protein. The profile covers some 1.6 million distinct CDR3 sequences, with around 35% appearing a single time and around 11% taken by the ten largest. Sequencing input: blood. All receptors come from a woman between 25 and 40 years old in good health. Both conserved end residues are part of each CDR3. Fields, in order: clone size, V gene, D gene, J gene, CDR3 DNA, CDR3 protein. A D gene is named only where the DNA matches it firmly. The size of a clone is reported for some rows only, either as once, few or many, or as a class for expanded clones.

.	TRBV27	.	TRBJ2-5	TGTGCCAGCAGATTAGACAACCAAGAGACCCAGTACTTC	CASRLDNQETQYF
few	TRBV28	TRBD1	TRBJ1-2	TGTGCCAGCAGTTTAATTGATGGGACAGGGGAGAGTTACACCTTC	CASSLIDGTGESYTF
.	TRBV20-1	.	TRBJ2-5	TGCAGTGGGAGTGGGATGAACCGAGAGACCCAGTACTTC	CSGSGMNRETQYF
.	TRBV6-5	TRBD2	TRBJ2-5	TGTGCCAGCAGAAAGCGGGAGGGCCCCAGGGAGACCCAGTACTTC	CASRKREGPRETQYF
.	TRBV20-1	.	TRBJ1-2	TGCAGTGCTAGAGATTCTAGTTCCCCTAGCTATGGCTACACCTTC	CSARDSSSPSYGYTF
few	TRBV12-3/TRBV12-4	TRBD1	TRBJ1-4	TGTGCCAGCAGTTTACTCGGACAGGCCGCTGGAAAACTGTTTTTT	CASSLLGQAAGKLFF
.	TRBV11-1	TRBD2	TRBJ2-1	TGTGCCTGCAGCTCGGTTGGCGGGAGTTCGAATGAGCAGTTCTTC	CACSSVGGSSNEQFF
.	TRBV11-3	.	TRBJ2-1	TGTGCCAGCAGCTTCCGGAGAGGAGGGAATGAGCAGTTCTTC	CASSFRRGGNEQFF
few	TRBV6-5	.	TRBJ2-7	TGTGCCAGCAGTAAATCCGGGACCTTATCTTTCGAGCAGTACTTC	CASSKSGTLSFEQYF
.	TRBV6-1	TRBD2	TRBJ2-1	TGTGCCAGCAGTGAAAAATTTCTTTGGGGGGAGGGCCCCTACAATGAGCAGTTCTTC	CASSEKFLWGEGPYNEQFF